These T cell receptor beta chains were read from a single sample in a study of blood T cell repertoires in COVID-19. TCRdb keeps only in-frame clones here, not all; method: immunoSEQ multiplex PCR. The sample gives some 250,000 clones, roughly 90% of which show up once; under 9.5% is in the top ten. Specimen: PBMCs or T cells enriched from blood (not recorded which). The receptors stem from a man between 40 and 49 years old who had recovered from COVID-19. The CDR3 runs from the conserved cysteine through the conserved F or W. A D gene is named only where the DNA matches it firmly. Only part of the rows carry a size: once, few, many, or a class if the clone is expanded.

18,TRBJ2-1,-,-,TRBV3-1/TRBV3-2,TGTGCCAGCAGCCAAGATGACGGGGGGACAGGCGACTACAATGAGCAGTTCTTC,CASSQDDGGTGDYNEQFF
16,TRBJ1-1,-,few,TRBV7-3,TGTGCCAGCAGCTTAGACTCCGACAGAAGAAACACTGAAGCTTTCTTT,CASSLDSDRRNTEAFF
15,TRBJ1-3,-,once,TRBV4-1,TGCGCCAGCAGCCAAGTTGGGCAATCTGGAAACACCATATATTTT,CASSQVGQSGNTIYF
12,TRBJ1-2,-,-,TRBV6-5,TGTGCCAGCTCATCGGGGGACTATGGCTACACCTTC,CASSSGDYGYTF
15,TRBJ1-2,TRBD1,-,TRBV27,TGTGCCAGCAGAACCTTAGGGGGCAGTATCTATGGCTACACCTTC,CASRTLGGSIYGYTF
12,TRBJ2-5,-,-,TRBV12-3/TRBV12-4,TGTGCCAGCAGTCCCAACCAAGAGACCCAGTACTTC,CASSPNQETQYF
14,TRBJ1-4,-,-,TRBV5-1,TGCGCCAGCAGCTTGGCGTCAGGGGAAGAAAAACTGTTTTTT,CASSLASGEEKLFF
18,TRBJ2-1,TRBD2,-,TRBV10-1,TGCGCCAGCAGGGGGGGGACTATTGGAAAGGTGGGTTACAATGAGCAGTTCTTC,CASRGGTIGKVGYNEQFF
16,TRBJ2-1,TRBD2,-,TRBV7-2,TGTGCCAGCAGCTTAGACCTAGCGGGAGGTTACAATGAGCAGTTCTTC,CASSLDLAGGYNEQFF
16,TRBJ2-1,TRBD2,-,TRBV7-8,TGTGCCAGCAGCCCAGATTCGGGACTAGGCAGCAATGAGCAGTTCTTC,CASSPDSGLGSNEQFF
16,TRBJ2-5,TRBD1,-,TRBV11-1,TGTGCCAGCAGCTTATTCTTGGCGACAGGGCAAGAGACCCAGTACTTC,CASSLFLATGQETQYF
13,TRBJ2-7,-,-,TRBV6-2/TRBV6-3,TGTGCCAGCAGTTATATGAGGGTCTACGAGCAGTACTTC,CASSYMRVYEQYF
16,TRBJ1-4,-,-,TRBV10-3,TGTGCCATCAGTCATCCGGCGGGGACGGGGAATGAAAAACTGTTTTTT,CAISHPAGTGNEKLFF
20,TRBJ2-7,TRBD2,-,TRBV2,TGTGCCAGCAGATTCGAACAGATTATAAGCGGGAACCAGGGAACCTACGAGCAGTACTTC,CASRFEQIISGNQGTYEQYF
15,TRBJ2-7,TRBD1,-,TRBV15,TGTGCCACCAGCAGGGGACAGGGGACGGGGAGGAAGCAGTACTTC,CATSRGQGTGRKQYF
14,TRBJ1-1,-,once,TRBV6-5,TGTGCCAGCAGACCAAGAGGATTGAACACTGAAGCTTTCTTT,CASRPRGLNTEAFF
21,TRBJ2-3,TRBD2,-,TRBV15,TGTGCCACCAGCAGAGATCTGGGGTCGGGACTAGCGGAATCTAGCACAGATACGCAGTATTTT,CATSRDLGSGLAESSTDTQYF
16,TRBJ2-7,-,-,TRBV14,TGTGCCAGCAGCCAAATCAGCCTCCAACGGGGTTACGAGCAGTACTTC,CASSQISLQRGYEQYF
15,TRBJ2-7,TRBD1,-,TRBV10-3,TGTGCCATCAGTGAGTCGACCAGGGGGTTACACGAGCAGTACTTC,CAISESTRGLHEQYF
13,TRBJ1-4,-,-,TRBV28,TGTGCCAGCAGTTTCTCAACTAATGAAAAACTGTTTTTT,CASSFSTNEKLFF
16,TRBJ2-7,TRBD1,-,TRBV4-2,TGTGCCAGCAGCCCCTGGGAAACCGGGACAGGGGGCGAGCAGTACTTC,CASSPWETGTGGEQYF
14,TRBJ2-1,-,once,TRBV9,TGTGCCAGCAGAGGGGGAGAGGCGGACAATGAGCAGTTCTTC,CASRGGEADNEQFF
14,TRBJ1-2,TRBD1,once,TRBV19,TGTGCCAGTAGTCTGGACAGGGAGTCTAGGAGCTACACCTTC,CASSLDRESRSYTF
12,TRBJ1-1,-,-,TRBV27,TGTGCCAGCAGTTCGAGGACAGTTGAAGCTTTCTTT,CASSSRTVEAFF
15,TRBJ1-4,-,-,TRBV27,TGTGCCAGCAAAAACGCCGCAGACTATAATGAAAAACTGTTTTTT,CASKNAADYNEKLFF
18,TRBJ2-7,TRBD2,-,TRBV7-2,TGTGCCAGCAGCCATAGGACCGGGACTAGCGGGACCGCCTACGAGCAGTACTTC,CASSHRTGTSGTAYEQYF
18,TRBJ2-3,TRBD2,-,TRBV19,TGTGCCAGTAGTGCCCCGTGGGTAGCGGGCCTGGGGACAGATACGCAGTATTTT,CASSAPWVAGLGTDTQYF
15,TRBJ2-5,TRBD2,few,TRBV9,TGTGCCAGCAGCGGGCGGGAGGGATCCCAAGAGACCCAGTACTTC,CASSGREGSQETQYF
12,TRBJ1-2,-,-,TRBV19,TGTGCCAGTAGCCTACCAATTAGTGGCTACACCTTC,CASSLPISGYTF
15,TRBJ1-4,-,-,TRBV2,TGTGCCAGCACGTTCAAGGGACTGACGAATGAAAAACTGTTTTTT,CASTFKGLTNEKLFF
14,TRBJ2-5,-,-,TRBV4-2,TGTGCCAGCAGCCAAGAAAGTACCCTGAGGACCCAGTACTTC,CASSQESTLRTQYF
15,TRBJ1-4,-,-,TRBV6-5,TGTGCCAGCAGTTACCGTACGGGGGGTAATGAAAAACTGTTTTTT,CASSYRTGGNEKLFF
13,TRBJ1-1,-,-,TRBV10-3,TGTGCCATCAGCAGGGAGGGTGACACTGAAGCTTTCTTT,CAISREGDTEAFF
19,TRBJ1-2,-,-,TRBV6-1,TGTGCCAGCAGTGAGGTAGCTACAGGATGGGTACCTTTTAACTATGGCTACACCTTC,CASSEVATGWVPFNYGYTF
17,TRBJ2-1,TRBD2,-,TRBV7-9,TGTGCCAGCAGGCAATCGATTCTAGCGGGGGCAACTCATTTGCAGTTCTTC,CASRQSILAGATHLQFF
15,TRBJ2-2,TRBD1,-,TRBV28,TGTGCCAGCAGTTTTAGACAGGGGGCTTCCGGGGAGCTGTTTTTT,CASSFRQGASGELFF
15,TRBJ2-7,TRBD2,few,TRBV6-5,TGTGCCACATCCATAAGGGGACTAGCGGGAAACGAGCAGTACTTC,CATSIRGLAGNEQYF
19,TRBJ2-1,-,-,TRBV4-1,TGCGCCAGCAGCCAAGTAATCCCCGTACTTCCCTCGCCCTACAATGAGCAGTTCTTC,CASSQVIPVLPSPYNEQFF
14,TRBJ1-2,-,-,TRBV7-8,TGTGCCAGCAGCCTGATCGACAGGAACTATGGCTACACCTTC,CASSLIDRNYGYTF
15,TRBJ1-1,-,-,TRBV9,TGTGCCAGCAGGCCGTTGGGGAGGGAAAGGAATGAAGCTTTCTTT,CASRPLGRERNEAFF
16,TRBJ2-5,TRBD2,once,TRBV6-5,TGTGCCAGCAGTTCGACTAGCGGGCAGATCCAAGAGACCCAGTACTTC,CASSSTSGQIQETQYF
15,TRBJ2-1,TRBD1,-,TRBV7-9,TGTGCCAGCAGCTTGGGACAGGGGGCGCGAAATGAGCAGTTCTTC,CASSLGQGARNEQFF
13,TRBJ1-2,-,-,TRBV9,TGTGCCAGCAGCGGGCCGGGACTTGCGATCTACACCTTC,CASSGPGLAIYTF
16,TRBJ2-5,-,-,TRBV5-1,TGCGCCAGCAGCTTGTCAGGACAACCGTACCAAGAGACCCAGTACTTC,CASSLSGQPYQETQYF
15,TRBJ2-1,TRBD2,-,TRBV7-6,TGTGCCAGCAGCTCCGGGACTAGCGGGAGTATTGAGCAGTTCTTC,CASSSGTSGSIEQFF
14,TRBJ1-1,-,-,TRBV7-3,TGTGCCAGCAGCCATAGCGGGGGGAACACTGAAGCTTTCTTT,CASSHSGGNTEAFF
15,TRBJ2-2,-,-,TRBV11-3,TGTGCCAGCAGCTTAGTTGGGCAGAGCACCGGGGAGCTGTTTTTT,CASSLVGQSTGELFF
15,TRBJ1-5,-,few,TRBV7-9,TGTGCCAGCAGTTTGGTCGGGGGAAGCAATCAGCCCCAGCATTTT,CASSLVGGSNQPQHF
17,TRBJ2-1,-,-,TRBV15,TGTGCCACCAGCAGAGATTGGACACTTAGCTCCTACAATGAGCAGTTCTTC,CATSRDWTLSSYNEQFF
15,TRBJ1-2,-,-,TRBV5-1,TGCGCCAGCAGCTTGGTAATCAGGGACACCTATGGCTACACCTTC,CASSLVIRDTYGYTF
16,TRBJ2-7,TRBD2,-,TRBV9,TGTGCCAGCAGCGTAGTAGTAGCGGGGGGGCCTGGGGAGCAGTACTTC,CASSVVVAGGPGEQYF
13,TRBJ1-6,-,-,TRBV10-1,TGCGCCAGCAGTTCGGACAGTTGGTCACCCCTCCACTTT,CASSSDSWSPLHF
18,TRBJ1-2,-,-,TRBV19,TGTGCCAGTAGTCCACGAAGGTGGACGGACTCCAGTCCCGGTGGCTACACCTTC,CASSPRRWTDSSPGGYTF
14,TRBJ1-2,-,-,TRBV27,TGTGCCAGCAGTTTAACCCGAGGCGGGTATGGCTACACCTTC,CASSLTRGGYGYTF
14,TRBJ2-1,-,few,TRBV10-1,TGCGCCAGCAGTGAGCCGGCTAGCTACAATGAGCAGTTCTTC,CASSEPASYNEQFF
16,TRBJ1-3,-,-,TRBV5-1,TGCGCCAGCAGCTTGGGAGGACAGATCTCTGGAAACACCATATATTTT,CASSLGGQISGNTIYF
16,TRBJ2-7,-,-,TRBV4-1,TGCGCCAGCAGCCAACCTAGGGGCCGTAACTCCTACGAGCAGTACTTC,CASSQPRGRNSYEQYF
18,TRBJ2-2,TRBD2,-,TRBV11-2,TGTGCCAGCAGCTTAGCACTAGCGGGAGCTCTTTCCCCCGGGGAGCTGTTTTTT,CASSLALAGALSPGELFF
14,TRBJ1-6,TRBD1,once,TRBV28,TGTGCCAGCAGTTTAGGACAGGCGACTTCACCCCTCCACTTT,CASSLGQATSPLHF
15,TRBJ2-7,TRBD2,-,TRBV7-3,TGTGCCAGCAGCTTATCGGCTAGCGGTACCTACGAGCAGTACTTC,CASSLSASGTYEQYF